This TCR beta chain is drawn from a study of Graves' ophthalmopathy and Graves' hyperthyroidism (dated 2018 in TCRdb). With respect to the entire study: Peripheral blood was collected at initial diagnosis, before any treatment. The study used TCR beta repertoire signatures to distinguish Graves' ophthalmopathy from Graves' hyperthyroidism and to predict progression to ophthalmopathy. In total, 135 blood samples were TCR-sequenced: 40 to 45 ophthalmopathy, under 85 hyperthyroidism and roughly 17 hyperthyroidism-to-ophthalmopathy patients. A discovery set of 100 patients (43 ophthalmopathy, some 58 stable hyperthyroidism) was enrolled to explore V-J signatures distinguishing ophthalmopathy from hyperthyroidism. The independent validation cohort included about 20 hyperthyroidism patients plus 17 patients who later progressed from hyperthyroidism to ophthalmopathy. In six or seven hyperthyroidism patients, the T-cell repertoires found in thyroid tissue were compared with those found in blood. After sampling, hyperthyroidism patients received methimazole starting at 30 mg daily, and ophthalmopathy patients received high-dose intravenous methylprednisolone. For training and testing, the 95 to 100 patients in the discovery cohort were randomly divided in a 7:3 ratio.

For repertoire sequencing, TCR beta CDR3 regions were amplified from RNA transcripts. The first round was an RT-PCR using HTBI primers with the Qiagen OneStep RT-PCR kit, and this first round was followed by a second-round multiplex PCR, then size selection and purification. Libraries were sequenced on an Illumina HiSeq2000 using paired-end 100 bp reads. The study's own analysis went as follows. SOAPnuke was used for read processing, and reads with adapters, uncalled bases, a mean Phred below 15, or no exact constant-primer or identifier match were discarded. COPE v1.2.5 was used to merge high-quality paired reads. Each unique nucleotide sequence was defined as a clonotype, and clonotypes were aligned to IMGT TRB V, D and J references with MiTCR v1.1. The analysis was limited to V-J combinations with a frequency above 0.0001, which together covered just over 98% of the repertoires. A TCR clonal expansion and chaos score per V-J combination was defined as the ratio of F50 clonal expansion to chaos observed in the TCRdist matrix. Welch's t-statistics and random forest were used to reduce features to approximately 13 V-J combinations, which were fed into a naive Bayes classifier. The similarity between thyroid and blood repertoires was quantified using the Morisita-Horn index. TCRdb reprocessed the public reads (quality trimming at Q25 with fastp, clone calling with MiXCR) and kept in-frame beta chains. Entries are consolidated by CDR3 protein sequence, retaining the most common genes and DNA. The V and J calls, along with clone size, are taken from TCRdb and not from the paper's own processing. Here the sample has about 210,000 distinct CDR3 sequences; 25% to 30% occur a single time. Of the sample, 9.1% is held by the ten largest clones.

The study at large found these results: No statistical method was used to predetermine the sample size, and group allocation was not hidden from the investigators. In cross-validation, the 13-signature model distinguished ophthalmopathy from stable hyperthyroidism with approximately 90% sensitivity and 81.08% specificity, while in the test set the corresponding values were about 80% and 75%. Most expanded thyroid clonotypes with a frequency above 0.001 also appeared in blood, which suggests that blood repertoires may reflect the immune response in the thyroid. In validation, the model predicted ophthalmopathy progression with about 71% sensitivity and approximately 75% specificity; some 13 predicted patients were CT-confirmed with GO in a median of about 6.1 months.

Ophthalmopathy patients had moderately to severely active disease, Clinical Activity Score of at least 3, NOSPECS grade of at least 4, and disease duration under 3 months. Patients were excluded if they had other autoimmune diseases, uncontrolled infections, pregnancy or lactation. Diagnosis was based on clinical symptoms, serum thyroxine, TRAb, thyroid ultrasound and orbital computed tomography. Using Ficoll-Paque density gradient centrifugation, PBMCs were isolated from 9.5 to 10 ml of fresh peripheral blood. Total RNA was extracted with Trizol reagent and quality-checked on an Agilent 2100 Bioanalyzer. CDR1 MNHEY and CDR2 SVGEGT were looked up in the germline V gene. V lost 4 bases and J lost 4 bases, and the count of bases not matched to a germline gene is 6. The CDR3 covers 14 residues, taking in both the cysteine and the phenylalanine. Here the CDR3 DNA is all that survives: 42 bases in frame from base 1.

Concerning this clonotype itself: Its antigen is unknown. No much larger clonotype is one base removed from it; base qualities were not supplied.

The chain uses TRBV6-2 or TRBV6-3 and TRBJ2-7; 8 bases in between match TRBD2. This clonotype was sampled from a man aged 45-65 years with Graves' ophthalmopathy. Donor details come from another sample of the same person, matched by shared clones. Sequenced input: peripheral blood. The DNA is as follows: TGTGCCAGCAGTTTCTCGGCTAGCGGGTACGAGCAGTACTTC. This gives the protein CASSFSASGYEQYF.